This entry lists 9 T cell receptor beta chains sequenced from one sample in a study of shared clonotypes between healthy human individuals. The data were produced by immunoSEQ multiplex PCR, yet TCRdb's version contains in-frame clones alone and is incomplete. The sample shows hundreds of thousands of clones, 72% of them seen only once. Material for sequencing was memory CD4+ T cells sorted from blood. Subset noted: CD45RA-negative fraction. All receptors come from a woman in her 30s in good health.

This chain connects TRBV7-3 to TRBJ2-3; TRBD2 aligns across 8 bases. J lost 6 bases, V lost 5 bases, and 13 bases had no gene match. Germline CDR1 reads SGHTA; CDR2 reads FQGTGA. The CDR3 totals 16 residues. In DNA form, the CDR3 reads TGTGCCAGCAGCCTAGCGGGCACCGCGGGGCACGATACGCAGTATTTT. Amino acid sequence: CASSLAGTAGHDTQYF.

This rearrangement joins TRBV4-1 to TRBJ1-5; 7 bases line up with TRBD1. With V trimmed by 3 bases and J by 5 bases, 13 bases remained unmatched. Germline V gene data show CDR1 as MGHRA and CDR2 as YSYEKL. CDR3 length equals 17 residues. The CDR3 DNA sequence: TGCGCCAGCAGCCATGGGGGGAGGGGGCGAGGAGATCAGCCCCAGCATTTT. Its translation: CASSHGGRGRGDQPQHF.

The chain carries TRBV7-6 and TRBJ2-1; 9 bases match TRBD2. V was pared by 5 bases and J by 5 bases, with 7 bases of the junction left unmatched. The germline V gene has CDR1 SGHVS and CDR2 FNYEAQ. The CDR3 covers 15 residues. As DNA, the CDR3 is TGTGCCAGCAGCCGAGTAGCGGGAGAGCACAATGAGCAGTTCTTC. It encodes CASSRVAGEHNEQFF.

The V call is TRBV9, the J call TRBJ2-1; the match to TRBD2 covers 15 bases. Trimming took 1 base from V and 8 from J; bases not matched to a gene: 10. The CDR3 is 18 amino acids. CDR1 is SGDLS and CDR2 is YYNGEE in the germline V gene. DNA of the CDR3: TGTGCCAGCAGCGTATCAGGACTAGCGGGAGGGCCTCTCGATGAGCAGTTCTTC. Encoded protein: CASSVSGLAGGPLDEQFF. Filled out from reference TRBV9 and TRBJ2-1, the complete variable domain reads DSGVTQTPKHLITATGQRVTLRCSPRSGDLSVYWYQQSLDQGLQFLIQYYNGEERAKGNILERFSAQQFPDLHSELNLSSLELGDSALYFCASSVSGLAGGPLDEQFFGPGTRLTVL.

As for this clone: A much larger clone is a single base away; this may be a read error. The J gene is TRBJ2-3, the V gene TRBV5-5; D is ambiguous. Germline lookup yields CDR1 SGHKS and CDR2 YYEKEE (reference sequence). The CDR3 totals 13 residues. The V gene lost 0 bases and the J gene lost 2 bases, with 4 bases spanning the gap. The CDR3 DNA reads as TGTGCCAGCAGCTTGGACACCACAGATACGCAGTATTTT. Translated, it gives CASSLDTTDTQYF.

This chain joins TRBV18 and TRBJ2-7; 8 bases are shared with TRBD1. Germline V CDR1 and CDR2: KGHSH, LQKENI. The CDR3 has 13 residues. The V and J ends lost 4 bases and 2 bases, in that order; junction bases with no gene match: 1. The CDR3 DNA follows: TGTGCCAGCTCACGGACAGGGACCTACGAGCAGTACTTC. It yields the protein CASSRTGTYEQYF.

V and J are TRBV30 and TRBJ2-1; D call uncertain. Per germline, CDR1 GTSNPN and CDR2 SVGIG (reference sequence). Trimming stripped 8 bases from V and 4 bases from J, with 15 bases between. This CDR3 is 13 amino acids long. The CDR3 DNA reads TGTGCCCAATTGGGCCGCCCGTACAATGAGCAGTTCTTC. Amino acids: CAQLGRPYNEQFF.

The chain has TRBV4-1 and TRBJ2-1; D perhaps matches TRBD2 (7 bases). The CDR3 is 16 residues long. Trimming cost V 1 base and J 1 base, with 11 bases left between them. Germline loops: CDR1 MGHRA, CDR2 YSYEKL. For the CDR3, the DNA is TGCGCCAGCAGCCAAGGGGGGCGGGAGTCCTACAATGAGCAGTTCTTC. It specifies CASSQGGRESYNEQFF.

This clone was detected only a few times. J is TRBJ2-3 and V is TRBV5-1, with 7 bases matching TRBD1. Trimming cost V 6 bases and J 5 bases; bases outside gene matches: 6. Germline loops: CDR1 SGHRS, CDR2 YFSETQ. This CDR3 comprises 13 residues. CDR3 nucleotides: TGCGCCAGCAACCGGGACAGAAAAGATACGCAGTATTTT. It is translated as CASNRDRKDTQYF. Complete variable domain (other parts from reference TRBV5-1 and TRBJ2-3): KAGVTQTPRYLIKTRGQQVTLSCSPISGHRSVSWYQQTPGQGLQFLFEYFSETQRNKGNFPGRFSGRQFSNSRSEMNVSTLELGDSALYLCASNRDRKDTQYFGPGTRLTVL.